This TCR beta chain was obtained from a study of blood T cell repertoires in COVID-19. The method was immunoSEQ multiplex PCR; TCRdb's version includes in-frame clones alone and lacks a portion of them. The table records over 350,000 clones, 87% of them present only once. Recruits, aged about 18 to 95 years, lived in 24 US areas. The CDR3 consists of 14 residues. V lost 6 bases, J lost 0 bases, and 3 bases stayed unmatched. CDR1 is MRHNA, CDR2 SNTAGT, per germline. The chain couples TRBV6-4 to TRBJ2-3, with 7 bases that match TRBD2. Input material: PBMCs or T cells enriched from blood (not recorded which). The source of this sequence is a woman aged 18-35 years with acute COVID-19. The CDR3 region is CASRAGDSTDTQYF. The CDR3 coding sequence is TGTGCCAGCAGGGCGGGAGACAGCACAGATACGCAGTATTTT.